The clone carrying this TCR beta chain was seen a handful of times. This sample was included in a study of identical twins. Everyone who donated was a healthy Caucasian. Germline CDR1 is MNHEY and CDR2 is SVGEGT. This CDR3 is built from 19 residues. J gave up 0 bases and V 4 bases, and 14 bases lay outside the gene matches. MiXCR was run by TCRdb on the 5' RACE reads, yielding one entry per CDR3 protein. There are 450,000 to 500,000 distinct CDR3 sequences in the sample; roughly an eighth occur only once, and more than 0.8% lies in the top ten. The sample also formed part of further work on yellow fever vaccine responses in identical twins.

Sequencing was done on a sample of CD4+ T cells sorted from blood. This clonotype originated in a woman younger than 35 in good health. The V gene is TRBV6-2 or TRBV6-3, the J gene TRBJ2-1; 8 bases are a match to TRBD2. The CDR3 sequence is CASSWERGRGKNSYNEQFF. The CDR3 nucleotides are TGTGCCAGCAGTTGGGAGCGGGGGAGAGGAAAAAACTCCTACAATGAGCAGTTCTTC.